Following are 18 T cell receptor beta chains from one sample sequenced in a study of cytomegalovirus exposure and HLA in healthy donors. This PCR relied on a set of 60 Vbeta primers and 13 Jbeta primers. Measured with immunoSEQ multiplex PCR; TCRdb has only the in-frame clones, and not every one. The data show 130,000 or so clones, over 60% seen once. The sample comprised PBMCs. The receptors were sampled from a man aged 18 to 29 in good health and CMV-seronegative.

V and J are TRBV28 and TRBJ2-5; 11 nucleotides agree with TRBD2. This CDR3 region has 18 residues. Germline V gene sequence: CDR1 MDHEN, CDR2 SYDVKM. Germline trimming cut 5 bases from V and 5 bases from J; bases unmatched to any gene: 16. DNA for the CDR3: TGTGCCAGCAGTCCCTCCGGGACTAGCGGCTCTGAGGGGGAGACCCAGTACTTC. Translation gives CASSPSGTSGSEGETQYF.

The rearrangement joins TRBV7-3 to TRBJ2-2; D may be TRBD1 (5 bases). Between the trimmed V and J ends, which lost 6 bases and 1 base, there was a span of 6 bases. The CDR3 runs 13 residues. Germline-derived CDR1 and CDR2 are SGHTA and FQGTGA. The CDR3 protein is CASRQENTGELFF. CDR3 in DNA: TGTGCCAGCAGACAGGAGAACACCGGGGAGCTGTTTTTT.

This clone was recorded only once. J is TRBJ1-4 and V is TRBV7-8, with 9 positions matching TRBD1. The CDR3 is 16 residues long. The germline gives CDR1 SGHVS, CDR2 FQNEAQ. The V segment lost 4 bases and the J segment 7 bases; nucleotides outside the gene matches: 10. CDR3 in amino acids: CASSSPMDRGSEKLFF. As DNA, the CDR3 is TGTGCCAGCAGCTCCCCGATGGACAGGGGTTCTGAAAAACTGTTTTTT.

This clone has only a few counts. The rearrangement links TRBV6-6 to TRBJ1-2; unclear D gene. In germline, CDR1 is MNHNY, CDR2 SVGAGI (reference sequence). Deletions cut 7 bases from V and 0 bases from J, with 12 bases between. This CDR3 spans 14 amino acids. For the CDR3, the DNA is TGTGCCAGCATCGAGGGCGGAGCTAACTATGGCTACACCTTC. It encodes CASIEGGANYGYTF.

V and J are TRBV28 and TRBJ1-5, with TRBD1 identical over 8 bases. The CDR3 has 15 amino acids. The germline V gene encodes CDR1 MDHEN and CDR2 SYDVKM. V shed 6 bases and J 3 bases; nucleotides not matched to a gene: 7. This chain's CDR3 is CASSQDRAFNQPQHF. The CDR3, as DNA: TGTGCCAGCAGCCAGGACAGGGCATTCAATCAGCCCCAGCATTTT.

This clone was found a few times. The chain recombines TRBV28 with TRBJ2-1; D call uncertain. This CDR3 has 12 amino acids. V lost 5 bases and J 5 bases, leaving 7 bases between the germline ends. Germline V gene lookup returns CDR1 MDHEN and CDR2 SYDVKM. CDR3 region: CASSLLHNEQFF. CDR3 nucleotides: TGTGCCAGCAGTCTCCTCCACAATGAGCAGTTCTTC.

The V gene is TRBV2, the J gene TRBJ2-7; possibly TRBD2 for D (7 bases). The germline gives CDR1 SNHLY, CDR2 FYNNEI. Trimming pared 1 base from V and 2 bases from J, leaving 12 bases between. The CDR3 sequence is 15 residues long. The CDR3 coding sequence is TGTGCCAGCAGTGAAGGGGGGGGCCCTACCTACGAGCAGTACTTC. Its protein is CASSEGGGPTYEQYF.

This chain's CDR3 is CAWLGEGRGETQYF. The CDR3 region has the DNA TGTGCCTGGTTGGGGGAGGGCAGGGGAGAGACCCAGTACTTC. The genes are TRBV30 and TRBJ2-5; D possibly corresponds to TRBD2 (7 bases). V lost 5 bases to trimming and J lost 4 bases, with 17 bases between them. Per germline, CDR1 GTSNPN and CDR2 SVGIG (reference sequence). The CDR3 sequence is 14 residues long.

The chain couples TRBV29-1 to TRBJ2-7; 9 bases are shared with TRBD1. V trimming: 2 bases; J trimming: 6 bases; junction bases outside the gene matches: 2. The length of the CDR3 is 12 residues. Looked up from germline, CDR1 is SQVTM and CDR2 is ANQGSEA. The CDR3, as DNA: TGCAGCGTTGAACGGACAGGGGCCGAGCAGTACTTC. It specifies CSVERTGAEQYF.

The V and J genes are TRBV7-9 and TRBJ2-1; perhaps TRBD2 as D (6 bases). The V end lost 5 bases, the J end lost 5 bases, and 22 bases lay between the germline ends. Germline V gives CDR1 SEHNR, CDR2 FQNEAQ (reference sequence). The CDR3 has 17 amino acids. The CDR3 is CASSLSMGTFEDNEQFF. CDR3 bases: TGTGCCAGCAGCCTAAGTATGGGGACTTTTGAGGACAATGAGCAGTTCTTC.

This rearrangement joins TRBV6-1 to TRBJ2-7; 7 positions agree with TRBD1. V shed 0 bases and J 6 bases; nucleotides not matched to a gene: 17. There are 18 residues in the CDR3. Germline lookup yields CDR1 MNHNS and CDR2 SASEGT. CDR3 coding DNA: TGTGCCAGCAGTGAAGCGCGTCTTTCGCACCCGGACAGGATCGAGCAGTACTTC. Residues: CASSEARLSHPDRIEQYF.

The chain couples TRBV7-9 to TRBJ1-3; TRBD1 is a possible D gene (6 bases). V dropped 1 base and J dropped 6 bases, with 19 bases sitting between them. The CDR3 length is 17 residues. Germline CDR1 SEHNR, CDR2 FQNEAQ (reference sequence). The CDR3 region has the DNA TGTGCCAGCAGCTTAGTTATTGGGGGCGGCCTTGAAAACACCATATATTTT. This gives the protein CASSLVIGGGLENTIYF. Variable domain in full (rest from reference TRBV7-9 and TRBJ1-3): DTGVSQNPRHKITKRGQNVTFRCDPISEHNRLYWYRQTLGQGPEFLTYFQNEAQLEKSRLLSDRFSAERPKGSFSTLEIQRTEQGDSAMYLCASSLVIGGGLENTIYFGEGSWLTVV.

CDR3 sequence reads: CASSLTGGRYEQYF. DNA for the CDR3: TGCGCCAGCAGCCTCACAGGGGGCAGATACGAGCAGTACTTC. The rearrangement links TRBV5-1 to TRBJ2-7; 9 bases are shared with TRBD1. Germline CDR1 and CDR2: SGHRS and YFSETQ. The ends lost 4 bases at V and 4 bases at J; junction bases unmatched: 6. The CDR3 loop spans 14 amino acids.

This clone was picked up a small number of times. The rearrangement uses TRBV6-5 and TRBJ1-1, with 10 bases that match TRBD1. The germline V gene encodes CDR1 MNHEY and CDR2 SVGAGI. The CDR3 contains 15 residues. J lost 5 bases, V lost 2 bases, and 5 bases had no gene match. The CDR3, as DNA: TGTGCCAGCAGTTACGACAGGGGGCTCGGAACTGAAGCTTTCTTT. This sequence encodes CASSYDRGLGTEAFF.

The chain carries TRBV7-8 and TRBJ1-4; D gene ambiguous. The CDR3 is 15 amino acids. Trimming shortened V by 5 bases and J by 8 bases, and 18 bases separated the two germline ends. Per the germline V gene, CDR1 is SGHVS and CDR2 is FQNEAQ. CDR3 loop: CASSVWARGAEKLFF. The CDR3 DNA sequence: TGTGCCAGCAGCGTGTGGGCCCGGGGAGCCGAAAAACTGTTTTTT.

V is TRBV6-5 and J is TRBJ2-2; 7 bases map to TRBD2. This CDR3 region has 16 residues. Germline-derived CDR1 and CDR2 are MNHEY and SVGAGI. V gave up 0 bases and J gave up 3 bases; unmatched junction bases: 4. The DNA of the CDR3 is TGTGCCAGCAGTTACTCGTGGGGGAGGGACACCGGGGAGCTGTTTTTT. This gives the protein CASSYSWGRDTGELFF.

The CDR3 sequence: CASSPLAGDQPQHF. The CDR3 bases are TGTGCCAGCTCACCCTTAGCGGGGGACCAGCCCCAGCATTTT. This chain uses TRBV18 with TRBJ1-5, with a weak D call TRBD1 (5 bases). This CDR3 region has 14 residues. Deletions cut 3 bases from V and 7 bases from J, with 13 bases between. CDR1 is KGHSH, CDR2 LQKENI, per germline.

This chain joins TRBV15 and TRBJ2-5; the match to TRBD1 covers 10 bases. There are 15 residues in the CDR3. The germline V gene has CDR1 LNHNV and CDR2 YYDKDF (reference sequence). J lost 5 bases, V lost 0 bases, and 3 bases had no gene match. The CDR3 loop reads CATSRDSGQGETQYF. The CDR3 DNA reads TGTGCCACCAGCAGAGATTCGGGACAGGGGGAGACCCAGTACTTC. The full variable domain, rest sourced from reference TRBV15 and TRBJ2-5, is DAMVIQNPRYQVTQFGKPVTLSCSQTLNHNVMYWYQQKSSQAPKLLFHYYDKDFNNEADTPDNFQSRRPNTSFCFLDIRSPGLGDTAMYLCATSRDSGQGETQYFGPGTRLLVL.